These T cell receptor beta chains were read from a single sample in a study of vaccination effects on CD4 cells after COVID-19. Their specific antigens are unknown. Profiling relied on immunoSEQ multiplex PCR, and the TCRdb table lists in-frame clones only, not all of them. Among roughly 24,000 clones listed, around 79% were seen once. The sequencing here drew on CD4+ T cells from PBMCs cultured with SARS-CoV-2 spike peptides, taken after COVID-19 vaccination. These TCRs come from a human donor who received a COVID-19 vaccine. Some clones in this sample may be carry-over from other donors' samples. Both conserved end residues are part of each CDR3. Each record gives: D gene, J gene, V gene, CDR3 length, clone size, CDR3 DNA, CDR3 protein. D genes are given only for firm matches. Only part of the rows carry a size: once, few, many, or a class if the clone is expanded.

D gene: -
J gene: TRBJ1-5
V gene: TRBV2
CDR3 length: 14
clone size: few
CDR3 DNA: TGTGCCAGCAGTGCGGAATATAGCAATCAGCCCCAGCATTTT
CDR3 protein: CASSAEYSNQPQHF

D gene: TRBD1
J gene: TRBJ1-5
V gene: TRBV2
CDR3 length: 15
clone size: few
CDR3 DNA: TGTGCCAGCAGTTACCGGGACAGGTCGGTTCAGCCCCAGCATTTT
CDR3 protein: CASSYRDRSVQPQHF

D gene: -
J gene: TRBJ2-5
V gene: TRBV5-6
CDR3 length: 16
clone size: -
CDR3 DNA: TGTGCCAGCAGCTTGAACACCTATATGCAGGGGGAGACCCAGTACTTC
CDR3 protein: CASSLNTYMQGETQYF

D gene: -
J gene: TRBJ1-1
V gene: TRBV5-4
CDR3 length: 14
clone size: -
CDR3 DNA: TGTGCCAGCAGCTCCCGCTTATACAACACTGAAGCTTTCTTT
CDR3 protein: CASSSRLYNTEAFF

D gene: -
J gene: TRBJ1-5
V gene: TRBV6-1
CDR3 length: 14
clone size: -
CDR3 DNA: TGTGCCAGCAGTGACGGGTATAGCAATCAGCCCCAGCATTTT
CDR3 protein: CASSDGYSNQPQHF

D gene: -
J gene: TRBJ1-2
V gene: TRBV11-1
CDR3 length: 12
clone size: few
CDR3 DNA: TGTGCCAGCAGCTTAGAGTCGGCGGGCTACACCTTC
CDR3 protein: CASSLESAGYTF

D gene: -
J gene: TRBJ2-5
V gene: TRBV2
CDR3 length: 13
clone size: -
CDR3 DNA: TGTGCCAGCATCCCACCATACCAAGAGACCCAGTACTTC
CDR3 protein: CASIPPYQETQYF

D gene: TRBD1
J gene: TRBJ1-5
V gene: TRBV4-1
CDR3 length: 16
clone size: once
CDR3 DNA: TGCGCCAGCAGCCAAGGCGCGGGACAGATAAATCAGCCCCAGCATTTT
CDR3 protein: CASSQGAGQINQPQHF

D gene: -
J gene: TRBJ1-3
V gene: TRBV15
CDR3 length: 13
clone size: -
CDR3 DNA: TGTGCCACCAGCAGAGGCCCCGGAAACACCATATATTTT
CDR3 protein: CATSRGPGNTIYF

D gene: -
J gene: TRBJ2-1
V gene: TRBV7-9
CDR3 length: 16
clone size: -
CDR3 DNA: TGTGCCAGCAGCCGGAGGGGCGGGGAGTCCTACAATGAGCAGTTCTTC
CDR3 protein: CASSRRGGESYNEQFF

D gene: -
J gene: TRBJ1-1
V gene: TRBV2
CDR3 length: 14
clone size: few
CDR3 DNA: TGTGCCAGCAGTGAGTGGCAGATGAACACTGAAGCTTTCTTT
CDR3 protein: CASSEWQMNTEAFF

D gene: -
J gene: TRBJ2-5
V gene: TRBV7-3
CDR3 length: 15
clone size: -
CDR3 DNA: TGTGCCAGCAGCTTCTACCCGGGTCTTTCAGAGACCCAGTACTTC
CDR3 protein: CASSFYPGLSETQYF

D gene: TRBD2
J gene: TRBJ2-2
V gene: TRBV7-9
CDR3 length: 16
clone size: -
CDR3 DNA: TGTGCCAGCCCACTAGGTAGCGGGGAACACACCGGGGAGCTGTTTTTT
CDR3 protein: CASPLGSGEHTGELFF

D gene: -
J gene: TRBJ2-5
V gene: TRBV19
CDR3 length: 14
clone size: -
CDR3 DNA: TGTGCCAGTAGATCGGGGGCCTCTGGGCAGACCCAGTACTTC
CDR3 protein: CASRSGASGQTQYF

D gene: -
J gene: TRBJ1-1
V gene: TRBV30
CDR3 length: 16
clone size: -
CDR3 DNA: TGTGCCTGGATACCGCGCCCGGGGACCGCGGGGACTGAAGCTTTCTTT
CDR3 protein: CAWIPRPGTAGTEAFF

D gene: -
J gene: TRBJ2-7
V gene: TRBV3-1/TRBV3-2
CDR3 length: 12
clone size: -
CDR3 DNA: TGTGCCAGCAGCCAAGAGACCTACGAGCAGTACTTC
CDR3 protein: CASSQETYEQYF

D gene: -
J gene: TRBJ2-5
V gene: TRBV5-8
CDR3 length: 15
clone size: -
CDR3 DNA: TGTGCCAGTCCGCAGTGGGGGGGCGTCACGGAGACCCAGTACTTC
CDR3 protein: CASPQWGGVTETQYF

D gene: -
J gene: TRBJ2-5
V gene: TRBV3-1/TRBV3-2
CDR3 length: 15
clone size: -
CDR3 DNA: TGTGCCAGTAACCCCGGGACCGTAGTCACCGAGACCCAGTACTTC
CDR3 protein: CASNPGTVVTETQYF

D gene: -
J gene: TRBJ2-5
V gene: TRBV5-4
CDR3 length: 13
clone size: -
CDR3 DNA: TGTGCCAGCAGCCCCGGGACTGTAGAGACCCAGTACTTC
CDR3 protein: CASSPGTVETQYF

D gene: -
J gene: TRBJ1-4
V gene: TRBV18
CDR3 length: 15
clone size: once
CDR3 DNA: TGTGCCAGCTCACCCCGACAGGATCTTGATGAAAAACTGTTTTTT
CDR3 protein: CASSPRQDLDEKLFF

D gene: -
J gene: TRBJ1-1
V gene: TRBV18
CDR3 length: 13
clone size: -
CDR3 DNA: TGTGCCAGCTCACCTGGGTCCGTCGGTGAAGCTTTCTTT
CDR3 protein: CASSPGSVGEAFF

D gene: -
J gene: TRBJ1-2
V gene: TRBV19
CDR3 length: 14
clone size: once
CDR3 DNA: TGTGCCAGTAGTCCCGGACCAGGGGACTATGGCTACACCTTC
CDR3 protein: CASSPGPGDYGYTF

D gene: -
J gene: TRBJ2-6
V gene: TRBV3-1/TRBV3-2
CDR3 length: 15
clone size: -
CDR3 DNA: TGTGCCAGCAGCTTACTAACCTCTGGGGCCAACGTCCTGACTTTC
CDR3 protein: CASSLLTSGANVLTF

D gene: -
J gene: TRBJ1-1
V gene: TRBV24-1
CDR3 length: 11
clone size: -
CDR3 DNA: TGTGCCACCTTCCCGGGGGTTCGAGCTTTCTTT
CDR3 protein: CATFPGVRAFF

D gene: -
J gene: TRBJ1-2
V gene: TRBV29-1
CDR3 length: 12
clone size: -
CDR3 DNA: TGCAGCGTGCGGACAGCCTACTATGGCTACACCTTC
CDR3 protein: CSVRTAYYGYTF

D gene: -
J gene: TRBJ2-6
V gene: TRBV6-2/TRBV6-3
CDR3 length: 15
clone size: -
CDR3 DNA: TGTGCCAGCAGCCCTGTAGGGTCTGGGGCCAACGTCCTGACTTTC
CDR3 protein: CASSPVGSGANVLTF

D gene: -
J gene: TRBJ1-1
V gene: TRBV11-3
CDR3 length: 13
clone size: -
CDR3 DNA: TGTGCCAGCAGCTTAGATCGTTGGTCGGTGGCTTTCTTT
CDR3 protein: CASSLDRWSVAFF

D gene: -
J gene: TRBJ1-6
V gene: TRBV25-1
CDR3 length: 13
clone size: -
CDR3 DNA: TGTGCCAGCAGAGACGGGACATTCTCACCCCTCCACTTT
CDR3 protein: CASRDGTFSPLHF

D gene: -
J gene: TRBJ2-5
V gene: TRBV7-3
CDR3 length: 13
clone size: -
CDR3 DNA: TGTGCCAGCAGCCAAGGAATCCAAGAGACCCAGTACTTC
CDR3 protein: CASSQGIQETQYF

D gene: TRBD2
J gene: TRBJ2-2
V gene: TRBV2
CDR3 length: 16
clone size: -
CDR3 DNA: TGTGCCAGCAGTGCTAGCGGGGGGGCCGGGACCGGGGAGCTGTTTTTT
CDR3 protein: CASSASGGAGTGELFF

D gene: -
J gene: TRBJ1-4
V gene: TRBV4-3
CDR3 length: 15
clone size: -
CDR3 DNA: TGCGCCAGCAGCCAAGGGCAGGGGCGCTGGGAAAAACTGTTTTTT
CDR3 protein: CASSQGQGRWEKLFF

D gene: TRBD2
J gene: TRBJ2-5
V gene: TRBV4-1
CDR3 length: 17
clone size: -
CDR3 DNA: TGCGCCAGCAGCCAAGATAGAGGGACTAGCGGGGGGCGGACCCAGTACTTC
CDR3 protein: CASSQDRGTSGGRTQYF

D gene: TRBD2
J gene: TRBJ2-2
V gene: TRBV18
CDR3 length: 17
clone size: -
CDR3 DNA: TGTGCCAGCTCACCATCGGCCGGCGGGGGGAACACCGGGGAGCTGTTTTTT
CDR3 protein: CASSPSAGGGNTGELFF

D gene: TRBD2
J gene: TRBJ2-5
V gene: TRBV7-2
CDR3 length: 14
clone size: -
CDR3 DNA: TGTGCCAGCAGCTTAGCGGGGGGGATGGAGACCCAGTACTTC
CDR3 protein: CASSLAGGMETQYF

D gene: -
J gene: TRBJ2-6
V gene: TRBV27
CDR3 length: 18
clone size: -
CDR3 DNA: TGTGCCAGCAGTTCCCGCCCCTTACAGTTCTCTGGGGCCAACGTCCTGACTTTC
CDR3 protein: CASSSRPLQFSGANVLTF

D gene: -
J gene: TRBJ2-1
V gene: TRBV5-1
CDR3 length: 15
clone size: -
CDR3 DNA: TGCGCCAGCAGCTTTTCCCTGGGTTTTTGGGATGAGCAGTTCTTC
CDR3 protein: CASSFSLGFWDEQFF

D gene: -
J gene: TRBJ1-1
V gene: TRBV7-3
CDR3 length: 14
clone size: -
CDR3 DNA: TGTGCCAGCAGCTTAACGGGGACGAACACTGAAGCTTTCTTT
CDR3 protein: CASSLTGTNTEAFF

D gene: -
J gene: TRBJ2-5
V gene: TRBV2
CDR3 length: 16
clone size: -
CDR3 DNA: TGTGCCAGTTTCATGAGTCGTACAGAGGGGTTAAAGACCCAGTACTTC
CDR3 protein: CASFMSRTEGLKTQYF

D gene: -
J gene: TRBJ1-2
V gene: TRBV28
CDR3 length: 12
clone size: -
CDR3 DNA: TGTGCCAGCAAGGGCGGCTCCTATGGCTACACCTTC
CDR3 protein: CASKGGSYGYTF

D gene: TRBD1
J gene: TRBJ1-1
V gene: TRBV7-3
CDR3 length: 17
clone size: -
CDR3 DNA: TGTGCCAGCAGCCACGTGGGGGGGGGACAGGGCTCCACTGAAGCTTTCTTT
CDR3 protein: CASSHVGGGQGSTEAFF

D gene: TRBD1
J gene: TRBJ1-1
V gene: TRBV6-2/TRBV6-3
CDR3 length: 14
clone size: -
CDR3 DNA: TGTGCCAGCAGTACTAGACAGGGGAGGACTGAAGCTTTCTTT
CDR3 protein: CASSTRQGRTEAFF

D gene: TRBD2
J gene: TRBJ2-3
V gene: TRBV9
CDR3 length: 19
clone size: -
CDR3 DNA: TGTGCCAGCAGCGTAGGAGAGGGACTAGCTCTCAAACGCACAGATACGCAGTATTTT
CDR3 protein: CASSVGEGLALKRTDTQYF

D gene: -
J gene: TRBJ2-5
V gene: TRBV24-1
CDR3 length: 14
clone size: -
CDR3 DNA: TGTGCCACCAGTGACCCGACGGCCCCAGAGACCCAGTACTTC
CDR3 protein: CATSDPTAPETQYF

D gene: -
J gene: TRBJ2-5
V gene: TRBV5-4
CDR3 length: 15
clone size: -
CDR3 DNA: TGTGCCAGCAGCTCCCTGTCGGGTAACCAAGAGACCCAGTACTTC
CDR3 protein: CASSSLSGNQETQYF

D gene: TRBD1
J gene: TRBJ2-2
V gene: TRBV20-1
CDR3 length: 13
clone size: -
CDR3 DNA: TGCAGTGCTAGTGGACAGGAAGCCGGGGAGCTGTTTTTT
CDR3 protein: CSASGQEAGELFF

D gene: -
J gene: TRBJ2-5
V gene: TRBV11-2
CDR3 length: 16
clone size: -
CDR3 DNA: TGTGCCAGCAGCCGGGGCGGTGGGTGGAGCCAAGAGACCCAGTACTTC
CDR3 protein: CASSRGGGWSQETQYF

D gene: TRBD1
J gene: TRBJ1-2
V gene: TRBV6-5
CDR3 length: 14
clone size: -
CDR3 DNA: TGTGCCAGCAGTTACTTAGACAGGGGCGATGGCTACACCTTC
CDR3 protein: CASSYLDRGDGYTF

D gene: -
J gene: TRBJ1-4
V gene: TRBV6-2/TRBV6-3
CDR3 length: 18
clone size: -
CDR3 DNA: TGTGCCAGCAGTTACTCGAGACTTGGTGGAGCGACTAATGAAAAACTGTTTTTT
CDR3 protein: CASSYSRLGGATNEKLFF

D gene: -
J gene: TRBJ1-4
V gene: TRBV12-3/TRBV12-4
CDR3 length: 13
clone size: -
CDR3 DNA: TGTGCCAGCAGTTTCCGGGGGAATGAAAAACTGTTTTTT
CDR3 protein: CASSFRGNEKLFF

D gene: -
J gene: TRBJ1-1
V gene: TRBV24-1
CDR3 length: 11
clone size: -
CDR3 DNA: TGTGCCACCGCCTTTGGGCCTGAAGCTTTCTTT
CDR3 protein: CATAFGPEAFF